Listed below are T cell receptor beta chains from one sample, sequenced in a study of sequential checkpoint blockade in melanoma. This table comes from immunoSEQ multiplex PCR, and its TCRdb copy is limited to in-frame clones, with some not included. Seen here are nearly 4,000 clones, around a fifth observed once, and the top ten hold about a fifth. The sample in question was tumor tissue (inferred from file names), obtained from a patient given nivolumab and ipilimumab in sequence. The source of these receptors is a human patient with melanoma. Some clones in this sample may be carry-over from other donors' samples. Each CDR3 is given with its conserved first and last residue. D genes are given only for firm matches. Some rows have no size entry. The others give once, few or many, or a class for an expanded clone.

J | size | D | V | CDR3 | DNA
TRBJ2-1 | NA | TRBD2 | TRBV15 | CATSREGPSGWAYNEQFF | TGTGCCACCAGCAGAGAAGGGCCTAGCGGGTGGGCATACAATGAGCAGTTCTTC
TRBJ1-5 | NA | NA | TRBV19 | CASRGRVFSQPQHF | TGTGCCAGTCGAGGTCGGGTGTTTAGTCAGCCCCAGCATTTT
TRBJ2-5 | medium-sized | NA | TRBV6-8 | CASSVQDGETQYF | TGTGCCAGCAGTGTACAGGATGGAGAGACCCAGTACTTC
TRBJ1-5 | NA | TRBD1 | TRBV9 | CASSVEGAGNQPQHF | TGTGCCAGCAGCGTAGAGGGGGCTGGGAATCAGCCCCAGCATTTT
TRBJ2-2 | medium-sized | TRBD2 | TRBV6-8 | CASSRYSGGYSANTGELFF | TGTGCCAGCAGCCGGTACAGCGGGGGTTATTCGGCGAACACCGGGGAGCTGTTTTTT
TRBJ2-2 | NA | NA | TRBV29-1 | CSVEMRIGELFF | TGCAGCGTTGAGATGAGGATCGGGGAGCTGTTTTTT
TRBJ2-1 | NA | TRBD2 | TRBV5-1 | CASSLSERGKYNEQFF | TGCGCCAGCAGCTTGTCTGAGCGGGGGAAATACAATGAGCAGTTCTTC
TRBJ1-1 | few | NA | TRBV30 | CAGKTTGLSLNTEAFF | TGTGCCGGGAAAACAACAGGGCTTTCCTTGAACACTGAAGCTTTCTTT
TRBJ2-5 | many | NA | TRBV11-3 | CASSPLRSGYGSEFFETQYF | TGTGCCAGCAGCCCACTCCGCTCAGGGTACGGGTCGGAATTCTTTGAGACCCAGTACTTC
TRBJ2-1 | few | NA | TRBV9 | CASSVGTNVYNEQFF | TGTGCCAGCAGCGTAGGGACTAACGTCTACAATGAGCAGTTCTTC
TRBJ2-3 | few | TRBD2 | TRBV11-3 | CASSLRAGDTDTQYF | TGTGCCAGCAGCTTACGAGCGGGGGACACAGATACGCAGTATTTT
TRBJ1-4 | medium-sized | TRBD1 | TRBV25-1 | CASSTPTQGAGEKLFF | TGTGCCAGCAGTACTCCAACGCAGGGGGCCGGAGAAAAACTGTTTTTT
TRBJ1-2 | NA | NA | TRBV14 | CASSQDPGNLYGYTF | TGTGCCAGCAGCCAAGACCCGGGCAACCTCTATGGCTACACCTTC
TRBJ2-7 | NA | NA | TRBV6-8 | CASRGEGYEQYF | TGTGCCAGCAGGGGGGAAGGCTACGAGCAGTACTTC
TRBJ2-1 | NA | NA | TRBV14 | CASSHGVGLAEQFF | TGTGCCAGCAGCCATGGAGTGGGCCTGGCGGAGCAGTTCTTC
TRBJ1-6 | few | TRBD1 | TRBV6-8 | CASRYTDRESSPLHF | TGTGCCAGCAGGTATACGGACAGGGAGAGTTCACCCCTCCACTTT
TRBJ2-3 | few | NA | TRBV6-8 | CAIRAGHLPGADTQYF | TGTGCCATCAGGGCGGGCCACCTTCCAGGGGCAGATACGCAGTATTTT
TRBJ2-5 | NA | TRBD2 | TRBV6-8 | CASSFGREVQETQYF | TGTGCCAGCAGTTTCGGACGGGAGGTTCAAGAGACCCAGTACTTC
TRBJ1-1 | NA | NA | TRBV19 | CASSPYMNTEAFF | TGTGCCAGTAGCCCTTACATGAACACTGAAGCTTTCTTT
TRBJ2-3 | NA | TRBD1 | TRBV19 | CASSQDRGADTQYF | TGTGCCAGTAGCCAGGACAGGGGCGCAGATACGCAGTATTTT
TRBJ1-3 | NA | NA | TRBV10-3 | CAISESTTRGNTIYF | TGTGCCATCAGTGAGTCGACAACTAGGGGAAACACCATATATTTT